This TCR beta chain was observed in a study of cytomegalovirus exposure and HLA in healthy donors. CDR1 MDHEN and CDR2 SYDVKM come from the germline V gene. The CDR3 is made up of 14 amino acids. V gave up 6 bases and J gave up 4 bases; unmatched junction bases: 7. This clone has a handful of counts. PCR used 60 Vbeta primers and 13 Jbeta primers. The data were produced by immunoSEQ multiplex PCR, yet TCRdb's version contains in-frame clones alone and is incomplete. The data hold approximately 85,000 clones, with about three fifths observed a single time. The V and J genes are TRBV28 and TRBJ1-1, with 8 positions matching TRBD1. Material for sequencing was PBMCs. This clonotype originated in a woman between 25 and 40 years old in good health and CMV-seropositive. The CDR3 coding sequence is TGTGCCAGCAGCCCCTGGACAGGGATCACTGAAGCTTTCTTT. It encodes CASSPWTGITEAFF. The whole variable domain, filled in from reference TRBV28 and TRBJ1-1, reads DVKVTQSSRYLVKRTGEKVFLECVQDMDHENMFWYRQDPGLGLRLIYFSYDVKMKEKGDIPEGYSVSREKKERFSLILESASTNQTSMYLCASSPWTGITEAFFGQGTRLTVV.